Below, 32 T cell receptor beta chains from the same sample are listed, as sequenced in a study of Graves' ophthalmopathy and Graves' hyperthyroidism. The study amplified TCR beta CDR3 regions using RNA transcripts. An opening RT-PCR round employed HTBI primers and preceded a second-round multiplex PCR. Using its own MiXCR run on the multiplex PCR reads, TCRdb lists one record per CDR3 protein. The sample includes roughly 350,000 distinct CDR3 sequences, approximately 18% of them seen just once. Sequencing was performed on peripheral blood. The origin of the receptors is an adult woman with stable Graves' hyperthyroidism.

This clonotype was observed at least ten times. As DNA, the CDR3 is TGCAGTGCCCCTCCGACTAGCGGGAGATTATCTGGGGCCAACGTCCTGACTTTC. It specifies CSAPPTSGRLSGANVLTF. The chain couples TRBV20-1 to TRBJ2-6; TRBD2 aligns across 12 bases. The germline gives CDR1 DFQATT, CDR2 SNEGSKA (reference sequence). This CDR3 is 18 amino acids long. Trimming cost V 6 bases and J 1 base; bases outside gene matches: 10.

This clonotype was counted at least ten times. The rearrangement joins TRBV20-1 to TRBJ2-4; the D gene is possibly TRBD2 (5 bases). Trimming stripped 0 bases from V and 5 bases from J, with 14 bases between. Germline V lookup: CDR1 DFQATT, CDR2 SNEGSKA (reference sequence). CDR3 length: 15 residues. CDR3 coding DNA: TGCAGTGCTAGAGATCGAGGGCGCCTCGAAAACATTCAGTACTTC. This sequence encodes CSARDRGRLENIQYF.

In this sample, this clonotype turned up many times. CDR3 residues: CASSLGAGGSNQPQHF. CDR3 bases: TGTGCCAGCAGCTTAGGGGCCGGGGGGTCCAATCAGCCCCAGCATTTT. The rearrangement joins TRBV7-8 to TRBJ1-5; tentatively, D is TRBD1 (5 bases). Germline CDR1 reads SGHVS; CDR2 reads FQNEAQ. The CDR3 is 16 amino acids. Trimming took off 1 base at V and 3 bases at J, with 13 bases between the two ends.

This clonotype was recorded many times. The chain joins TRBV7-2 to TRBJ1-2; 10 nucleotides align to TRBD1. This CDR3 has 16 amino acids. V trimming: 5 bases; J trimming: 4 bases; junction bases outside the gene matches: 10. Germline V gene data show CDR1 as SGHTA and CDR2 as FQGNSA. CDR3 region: CASSTTGTGDAYGYTF. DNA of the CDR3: TGTGCCAGCAGCACAACCGGGACAGGGGACGCCTATGGCTACACCTTC.

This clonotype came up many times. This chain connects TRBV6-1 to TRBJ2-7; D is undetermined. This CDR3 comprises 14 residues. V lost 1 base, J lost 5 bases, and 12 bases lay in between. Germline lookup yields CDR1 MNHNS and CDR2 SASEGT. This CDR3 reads CASSEESRYHEQYF. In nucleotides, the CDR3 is TGTGCCAGCAGTGAAGAGAGCAGGTATCACGAGCAGTACTTC.

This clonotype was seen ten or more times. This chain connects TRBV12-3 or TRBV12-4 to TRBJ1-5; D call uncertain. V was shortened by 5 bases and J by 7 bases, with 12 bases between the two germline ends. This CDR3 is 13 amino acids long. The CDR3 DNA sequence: TGTGCCAGCAGTGGCGGAGGGCGACAGCCCCAGCATTTT. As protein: CASSGGGRQPQHF.

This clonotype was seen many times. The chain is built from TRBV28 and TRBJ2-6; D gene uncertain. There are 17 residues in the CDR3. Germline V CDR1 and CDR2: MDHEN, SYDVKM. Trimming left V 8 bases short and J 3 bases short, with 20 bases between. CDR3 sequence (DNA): TGTGCCAGCTCGACCCGGGTCCCATTAGTTGGGGCCAACGTCCTGACTTTC. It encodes CASSTRVPLVGANVLTF. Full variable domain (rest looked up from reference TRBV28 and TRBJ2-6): DVKVTQSSRYLVKRTGEKVFLECVQDMDHENMFWYRQDPGLGLRLIYFSYDVKMKEKGDIPEGYSVSREKKERFSLILESASTNQTSMYLCASSTRVPLVGANVLTFGAGSRLTVL.

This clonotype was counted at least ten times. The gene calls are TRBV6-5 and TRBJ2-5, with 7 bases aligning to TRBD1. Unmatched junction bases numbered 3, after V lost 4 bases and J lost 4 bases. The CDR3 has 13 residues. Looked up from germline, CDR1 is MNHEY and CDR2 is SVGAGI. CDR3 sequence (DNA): TGTGCCAGCAGTTGGGGACAGAGAGAGACCCAGTACTTC. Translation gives CASSWGQRETQYF.

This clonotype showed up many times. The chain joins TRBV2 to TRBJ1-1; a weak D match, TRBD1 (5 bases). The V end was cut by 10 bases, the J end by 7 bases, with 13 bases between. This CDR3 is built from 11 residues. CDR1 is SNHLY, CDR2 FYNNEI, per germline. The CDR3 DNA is TGTGCCACCTCCTCCCAGGGTGAAGCTTTCTTT. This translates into CATSSQGEAFF.

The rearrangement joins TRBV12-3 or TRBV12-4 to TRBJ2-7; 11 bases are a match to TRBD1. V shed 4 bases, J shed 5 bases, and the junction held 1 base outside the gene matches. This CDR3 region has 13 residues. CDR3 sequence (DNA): TGTGCCAGCAGTTGGGGACAGGGGGACGAGCAGTACTTC. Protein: CASSWGQGDEQYF.

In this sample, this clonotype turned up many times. The CDR3 bases are TGTGCCAGCAGCCCTAGGGGTAATCTGAGAGCTTTCTTT. The encoded protein is CASSPRGNLRAFF. The chain employs TRBV7-2 and TRBJ1-1; D might be TRBD1 (5 bases). Trimming took 5 bases from V and 10 from J, leaving 17 bases between them. The CDR3 is 13 amino acids. Germline lookup yields CDR1 SGHTA and CDR2 FQGNSA.

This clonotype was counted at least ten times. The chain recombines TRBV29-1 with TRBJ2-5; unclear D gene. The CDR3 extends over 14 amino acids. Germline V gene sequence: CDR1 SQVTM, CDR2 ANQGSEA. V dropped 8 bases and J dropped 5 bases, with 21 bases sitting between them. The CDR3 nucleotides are TGCAGCCCTTTGAAGGTCCGAGGACCTGAGACCCAGTACTTC. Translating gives CSPLKVRGPETQYF.

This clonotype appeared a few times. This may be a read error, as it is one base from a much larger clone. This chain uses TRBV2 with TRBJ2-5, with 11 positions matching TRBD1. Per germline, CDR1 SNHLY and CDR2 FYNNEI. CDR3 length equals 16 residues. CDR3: CASGEGGTGGQETQYF. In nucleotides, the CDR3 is TGTGCCAGCGGTGAAGGGGGGACAGGGGGGCAAGAGACCCAGTACTTC.

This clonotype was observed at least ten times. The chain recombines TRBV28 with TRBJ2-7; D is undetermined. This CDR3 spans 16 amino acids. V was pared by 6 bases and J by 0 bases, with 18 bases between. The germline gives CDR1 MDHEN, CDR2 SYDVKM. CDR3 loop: CASRRDGGSLSYEQYF. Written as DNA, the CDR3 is TGTGCCAGCAGACGTGACGGTGGCTCCCTCTCCTACGAGCAGTACTTC.

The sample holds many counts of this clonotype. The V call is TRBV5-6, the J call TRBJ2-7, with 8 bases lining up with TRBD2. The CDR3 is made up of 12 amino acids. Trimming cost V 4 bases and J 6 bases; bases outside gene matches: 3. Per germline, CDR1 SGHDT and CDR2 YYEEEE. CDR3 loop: CASSQGTSEQYF. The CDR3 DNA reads TGTGCCAGCAGCCAGGGGACTAGCGAGCAGTACTTC.

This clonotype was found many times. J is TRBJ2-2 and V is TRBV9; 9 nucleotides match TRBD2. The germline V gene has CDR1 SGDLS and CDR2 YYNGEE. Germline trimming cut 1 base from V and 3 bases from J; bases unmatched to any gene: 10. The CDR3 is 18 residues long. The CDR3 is CASSVRWSSGIDTGELFF. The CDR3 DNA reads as TGTGCCAGCAGCGTAAGGTGGTCTAGCGGGATCGACACCGGGGAGCTGTTTTTT.

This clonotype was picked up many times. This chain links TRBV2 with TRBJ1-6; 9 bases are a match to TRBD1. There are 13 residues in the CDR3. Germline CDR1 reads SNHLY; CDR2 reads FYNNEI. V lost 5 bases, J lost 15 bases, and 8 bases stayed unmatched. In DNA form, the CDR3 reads TGTGCCAGCAGTCCAACAGGGGGCGGACTCCTCCACTTT. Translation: CASSPTGGGLLHF. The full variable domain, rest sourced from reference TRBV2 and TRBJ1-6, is EPEVTQTPSHQVTQMGQEVILRCVPISNHLYFYWYRQILGQKVEFLVSFYNNEISEKSEIFDDQFSVERPDGSNFTLKIRSTKLEDSAMYFCASSPTGGGLLHFGNGTRLTVT.

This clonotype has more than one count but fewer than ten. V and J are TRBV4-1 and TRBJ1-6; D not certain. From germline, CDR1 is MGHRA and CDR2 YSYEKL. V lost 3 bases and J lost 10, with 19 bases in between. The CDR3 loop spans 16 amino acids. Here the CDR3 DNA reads TGCGCCAGCAGCCACGTCGAGTCTATTGGGGTCTCACCCCTCCACTTT. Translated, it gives CASSHVESIGVSPLHF.

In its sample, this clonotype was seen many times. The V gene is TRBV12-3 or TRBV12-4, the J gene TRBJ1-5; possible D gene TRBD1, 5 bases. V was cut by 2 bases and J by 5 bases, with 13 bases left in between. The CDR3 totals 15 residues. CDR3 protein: CASSLRRGGDQPQHF. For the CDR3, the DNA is TGTGCCAGCAGTTTAAGGCGGGGGGGGGATCAGCCCCAGCATTTT.

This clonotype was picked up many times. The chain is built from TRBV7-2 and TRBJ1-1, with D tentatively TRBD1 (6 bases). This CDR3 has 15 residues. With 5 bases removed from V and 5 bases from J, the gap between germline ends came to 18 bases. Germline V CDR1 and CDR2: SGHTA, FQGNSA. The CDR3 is CASSPGQLLETEAFF. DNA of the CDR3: TGTGCCAGCAGCCCCGGACAGCTCCTAGAGACTGAAGCTTTCTTT.

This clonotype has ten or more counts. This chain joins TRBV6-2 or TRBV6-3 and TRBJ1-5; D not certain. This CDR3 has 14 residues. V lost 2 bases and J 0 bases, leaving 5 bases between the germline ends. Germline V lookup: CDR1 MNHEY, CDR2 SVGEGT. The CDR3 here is CASSYASSNQPQHF. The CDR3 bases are TGTGCCAGCAGTTACGCCAGTAGCAATCAGCCCCAGCATTTT.

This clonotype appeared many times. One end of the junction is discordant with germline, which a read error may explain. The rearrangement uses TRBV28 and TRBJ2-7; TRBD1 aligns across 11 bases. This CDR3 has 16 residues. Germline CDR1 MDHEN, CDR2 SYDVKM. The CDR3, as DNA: TGTGCCTGCAGTCCCCAGCGGGACAGGGGGATCCACGAGCAGTACTTC. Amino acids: CACSPQRDRGIHEQYF.

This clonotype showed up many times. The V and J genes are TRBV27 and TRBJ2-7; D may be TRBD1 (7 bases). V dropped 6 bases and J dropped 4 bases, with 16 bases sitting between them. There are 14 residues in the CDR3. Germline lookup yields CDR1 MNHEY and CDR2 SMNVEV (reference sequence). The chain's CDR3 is CASSPTGRWYEQYF. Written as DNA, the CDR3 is TGTGCCAGCAGCCCGACAGGGAGGTGGTACGAGCAGTACTTC.

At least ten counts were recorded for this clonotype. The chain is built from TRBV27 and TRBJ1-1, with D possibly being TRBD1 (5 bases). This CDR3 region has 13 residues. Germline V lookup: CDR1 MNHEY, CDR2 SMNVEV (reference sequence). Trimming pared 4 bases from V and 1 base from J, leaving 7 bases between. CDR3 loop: CASSWDENTEAFF. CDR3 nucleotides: TGTGCCAGCAGTTGGGACGAGAACACTGAAGCTTTCTTT.

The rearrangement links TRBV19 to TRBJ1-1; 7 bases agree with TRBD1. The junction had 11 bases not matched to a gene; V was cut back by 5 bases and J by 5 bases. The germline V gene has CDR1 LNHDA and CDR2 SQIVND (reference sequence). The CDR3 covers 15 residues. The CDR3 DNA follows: TGTGCCAGTAGTCCGAACAGGGGAGTGGGAACTGAAGCTTTCTTT. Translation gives CASSPNRGVGTEAFF.

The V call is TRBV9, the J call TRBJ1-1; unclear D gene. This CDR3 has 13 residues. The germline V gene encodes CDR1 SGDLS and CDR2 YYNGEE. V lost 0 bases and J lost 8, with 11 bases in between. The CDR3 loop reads CASSVDLAEEAFF. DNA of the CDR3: TGTGCCAGCAGCGTAGACCTCGCAGAGGAAGCTTTCTTT.

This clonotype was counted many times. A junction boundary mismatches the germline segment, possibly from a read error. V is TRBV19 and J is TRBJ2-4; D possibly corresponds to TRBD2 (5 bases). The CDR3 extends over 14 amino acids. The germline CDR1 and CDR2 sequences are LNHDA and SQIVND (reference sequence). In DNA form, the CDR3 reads TGTGCCAGTAGTAAGGATCTAGCCAAAAACATTAAGTACTTC. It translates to CASSKDLAKNIKYF.

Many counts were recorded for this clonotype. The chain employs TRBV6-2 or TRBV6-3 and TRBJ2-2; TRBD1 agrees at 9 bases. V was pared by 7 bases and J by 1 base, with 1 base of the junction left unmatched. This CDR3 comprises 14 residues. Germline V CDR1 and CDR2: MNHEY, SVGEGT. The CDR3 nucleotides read TGTGCCAGCAAGGACAGGGGGAACACCGGGGAGCTGTTTTTT. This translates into CASKDRGNTGELFF.

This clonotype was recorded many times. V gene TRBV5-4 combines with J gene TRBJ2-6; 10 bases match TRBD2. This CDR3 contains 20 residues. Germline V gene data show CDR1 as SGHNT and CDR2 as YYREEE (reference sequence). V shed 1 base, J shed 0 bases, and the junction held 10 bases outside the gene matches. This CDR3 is CASSLWNSGRAGSGANVLTF. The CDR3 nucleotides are TGTGCCAGCAGCTTGTGGAACAGCGGGAGGGCTGGCTCTGGGGCCAACGTCCTGACTTTC.

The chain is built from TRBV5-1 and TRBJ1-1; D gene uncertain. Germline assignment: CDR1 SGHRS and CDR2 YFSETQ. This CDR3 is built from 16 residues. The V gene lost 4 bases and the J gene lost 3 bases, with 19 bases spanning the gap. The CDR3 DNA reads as TGCGCCAGCAGCCCAAGGTTGGACTCGACGGACACTGAAGCTTTCTTT. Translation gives CASSPRLDSTDTEAFF.

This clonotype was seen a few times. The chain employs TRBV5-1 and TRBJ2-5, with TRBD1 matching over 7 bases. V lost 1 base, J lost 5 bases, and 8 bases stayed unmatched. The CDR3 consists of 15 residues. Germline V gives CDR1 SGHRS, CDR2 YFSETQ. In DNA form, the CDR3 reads TGCGCCAGCAGCTTGTCGAACAGGGGCGATGAGACCCAGTACTTC. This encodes CASSLSNRGDETQYF.

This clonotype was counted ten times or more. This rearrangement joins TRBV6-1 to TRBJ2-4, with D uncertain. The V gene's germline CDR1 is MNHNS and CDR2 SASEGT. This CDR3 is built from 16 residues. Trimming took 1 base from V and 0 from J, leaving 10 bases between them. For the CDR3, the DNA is TGTGCCAGCAGTGAAGAAGCAGGAGTAGCCAAAAACATTCAGTACTTC. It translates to CASSEEAGVAKNIQYF.